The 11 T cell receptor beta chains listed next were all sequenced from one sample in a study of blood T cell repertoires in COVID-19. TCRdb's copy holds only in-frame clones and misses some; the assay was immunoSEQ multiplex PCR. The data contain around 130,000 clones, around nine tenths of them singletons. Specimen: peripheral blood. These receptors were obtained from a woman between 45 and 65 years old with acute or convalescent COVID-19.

This chain's CDR3 is CASSARRGANTGELFF. DNA for the CDR3: TGTGCCAGCAGCGCGCGACGGGGAGCGAACACCGGGGAGCTGTTTTTT. V is TRBV9 and J is TRBJ2-2, with TRBD2 as a possible D gene (5 bases). Germline V gives CDR1 SGDLS, CDR2 YYNGEE. There are 16 residues in the CDR3. V lost 3 bases to trimming and J lost 0 bases, with 12 bases between them. The full variable domain, its missing parts supplied by reference TRBV9 and TRBJ2-2, is DSGVTQTPKHLITATGQRVTLRCSPRSGDLSVYWYQQSLDQGLQFLIQYYNGEERAKGNILERFSAQQFPDLHSELNLSSLELGDSALYFCASSARRGANTGELFFGEGSRLTVL.

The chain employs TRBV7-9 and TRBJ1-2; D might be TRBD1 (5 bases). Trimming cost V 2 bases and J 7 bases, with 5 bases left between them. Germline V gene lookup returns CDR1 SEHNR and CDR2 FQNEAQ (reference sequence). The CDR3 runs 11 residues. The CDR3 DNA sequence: TGTGCCAGCAGCTTAAGGGGTGGCTACACCTTC. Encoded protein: CASSLRGGYTF.

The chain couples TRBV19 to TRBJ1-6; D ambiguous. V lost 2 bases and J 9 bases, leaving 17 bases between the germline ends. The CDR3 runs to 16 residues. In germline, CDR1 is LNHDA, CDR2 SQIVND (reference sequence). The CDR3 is CASSIMSPTGGSPLHF. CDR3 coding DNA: TGTGCCAGTAGTATAATGAGTCCCACGGGTGGTTCACCCCTCCACTTT. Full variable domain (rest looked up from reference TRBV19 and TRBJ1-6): DGGITQSPKYLFRKEGQNVTLSCEQNLNHDAMYWYRQDPGQGLRLIYYSQIVNDFQKGDIAEGYSVSREKKESFPLTVTSAQKNPTAFYLCASSIMSPTGGSPLHFGNGTRLTVT.

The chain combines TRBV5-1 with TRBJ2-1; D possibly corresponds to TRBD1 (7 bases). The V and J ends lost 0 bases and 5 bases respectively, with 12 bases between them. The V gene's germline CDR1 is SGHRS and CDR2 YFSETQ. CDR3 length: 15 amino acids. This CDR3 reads CASSLEGRGDNEQFF. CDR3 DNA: TGCGCCAGCAGCTTGGAAGGCAGGGGGGACAATGAGCAGTTCTTC.

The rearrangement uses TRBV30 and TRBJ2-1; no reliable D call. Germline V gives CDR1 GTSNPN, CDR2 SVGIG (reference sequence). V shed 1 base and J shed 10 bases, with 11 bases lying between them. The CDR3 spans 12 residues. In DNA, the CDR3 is TGTGCCTGGAGTGCCTCCCTTATAGAGCAGTTCTTC. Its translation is CAWSASLIEQFF.

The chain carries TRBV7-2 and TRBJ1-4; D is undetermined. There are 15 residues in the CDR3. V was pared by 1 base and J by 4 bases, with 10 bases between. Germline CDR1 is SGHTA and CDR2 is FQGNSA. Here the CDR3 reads CASSLGGPGNEKLFF. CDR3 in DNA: TGTGCCAGCAGCTTAGGAGGGCCGGGTAATGAAAAACTGTTTTTT.

The CDR3 DNA sequence: TGTGCCAGCAGCGTAAACTTAGCCAAAAACATTCAGTACTTC. As protein: CASSVNLAKNIQYF. The rearrangement uses TRBV9 and TRBJ2-4; D is uncertain. V gave up 1 base and J gave up 0 bases, with 5 bases separating them. CDR1 SGDLS and CDR2 YYNGEE come from the germline V gene. The CDR3 has 14 residues.

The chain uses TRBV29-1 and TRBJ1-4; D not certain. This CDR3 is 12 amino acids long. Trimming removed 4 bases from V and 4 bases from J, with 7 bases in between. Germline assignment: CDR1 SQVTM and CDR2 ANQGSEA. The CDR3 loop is CSVVQDNEKLFF. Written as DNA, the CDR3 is TGCAGCGTTGTTCAGGATAATGAAAAACTGTTTTTT.

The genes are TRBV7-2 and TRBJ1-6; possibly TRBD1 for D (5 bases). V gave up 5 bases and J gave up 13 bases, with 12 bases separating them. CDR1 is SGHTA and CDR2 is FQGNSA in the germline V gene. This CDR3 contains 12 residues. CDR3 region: CASSGGLGPLHF. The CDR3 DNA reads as TGTGCCAGCAGCGGGGGACTAGGCCCCCTCCACTTT. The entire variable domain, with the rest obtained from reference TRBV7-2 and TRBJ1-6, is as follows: GAGVSQSPSNKVTEKGKDVELRCDPISGHTALYWYRQSLGQGLEFLIYFQGNSAPDKSGLPSDRFSAERTGGSVSTLTIQRTQQEDSAVYLCASSGGLGPLHFGNGTRLTVT.

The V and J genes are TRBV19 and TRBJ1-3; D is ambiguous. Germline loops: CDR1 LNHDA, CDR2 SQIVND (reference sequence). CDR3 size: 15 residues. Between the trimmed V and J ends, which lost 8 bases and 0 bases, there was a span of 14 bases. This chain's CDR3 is CASRDKTLSGNTIYF. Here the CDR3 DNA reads TGTGCCAGTCGGGATAAAACCCTCTCTGGAAACACCATATATTTT.

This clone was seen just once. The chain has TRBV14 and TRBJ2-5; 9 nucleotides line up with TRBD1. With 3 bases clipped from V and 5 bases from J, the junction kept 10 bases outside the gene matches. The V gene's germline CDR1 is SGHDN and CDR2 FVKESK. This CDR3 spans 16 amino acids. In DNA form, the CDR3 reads TGTGCCAGCAGCCAGGGACAGGGATTCAGTTCTGAGACCCAGTACTTC. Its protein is CASSQGQGFSSETQYF.